A single sample gave rise to the 17 T cell receptor beta chains below, sequenced in a study of siplizumab effects on memory and regulatory T cells (dated by TCRdb to about 2019). The library was produced with the immunoSEQ multiplex PCR assay. The table comes from immuneACCESS by way of TCRdb, which keeps in-frame sequences with V and J called. Part of the clones is missing from these tables; in studies checked, under half for an unresolved V gene and the rest for unknown reasons. The sample table holds around 61,000 clones, of which around 98% were seen once. 1.1% of the sample rests with the top ten. Input material: naive CD8+ T cells sorted from blood. The cell subset or site label, as the study defines it: unstimulated naive T cells. All receptors come from a human donor in good health.

This chain links TRBV7-9 with TRBJ2-1, with D perhaps TRBD2 (5 bases). The V gene lost 5 bases and the J gene lost 3 bases, with 11 bases spanning the gap. Germline CDR1 is SEHNR and CDR2 is FQNEAQ (reference sequence). The CDR3 has 14 residues. The CDR3 nucleotides read TGTGCCAGCAGCCCCCCCCGGGACTACAATGAGCAGTTCTTC. Amino acids: CASSPPRDYNEQFF.

J is TRBJ2-7 and V is TRBV5-1; D gene uncertain. CDR1 is SGHRS and CDR2 is YFSETQ in the germline V gene. Trimming stripped 3 bases from V and 5 bases from J, with 12 bases between. The CDR3 length is 13 residues. CDR3 sequence reads: CASSSNIGHEQYF. In nucleotides, the CDR3 is TGCGCCAGCAGCTCAAATATCGGCCACGAGCAGTACTTC.

The gene calls are TRBV27 and TRBJ2-7; no clear D. Germline CDR1 is MNHEY and CDR2 is SMNVEV (reference sequence). V lost 2 bases and J lost 2, with 10 bases in between. This CDR3 region has 14 residues. The CDR3 loop reads CASSLDVLTYEQYF. The CDR3 DNA reads as TGTGCCAGCAGTTTAGATGTCTTAACCTACGAGCAGTACTTC.

The V call is TRBV4-2, the J call TRBJ1-1; 7 bases map to TRBD1. J lost 3 bases, V lost 0 bases, and 4 bases had no gene match. Germline values: CDR1 LGHNA, CDR2 YNFKEQ. CDR3 size: 15 residues. The DNA for the CDR3 is TGTGCCAGCAGCCAAGATGGCAGGGGGTACACTGAAGCTTTCTTT. Translation gives CASSQDGRGYTEAFF.

The rearrangement uses TRBV7-8 and TRBJ2-1, with a weak D call TRBD1 (6 bases). V gave up 5 bases and J gave up 10 bases, with 15 bases separating them. The CDR3 spans 13 residues. From germline, CDR1 is SGHVS and CDR2 FQNEAQ. CDR3 bases: TGTGCCAGCAGCACAGGGACCGTTCGAGAGCAGTTCTTC. Amino acid sequence: CASSTGTVREQFF.

The V and J genes are TRBV30 and TRBJ2-5; 11 bases agree with TRBD2. CDR1 GTSNPN and CDR2 SVGIG come from the germline V gene (reference sequence). There are 15 residues in the CDR3. V shed 2 bases and J 1 base; nucleotides not matched to a gene: 3. CDR3 protein: CAWSTTSGSQETQYF. The CDR3 DNA sequence: TGTGCCTGGAGTACAACTAGCGGGAGCCAAGAGACCCAGTACTTC.

The rearrangement links TRBV5-5 to TRBJ2-3; possibly TRBD2 for D (6 bases). The CDR3 runs 16 residues. The V and J ends lost 1 base and 0 bases respectively, with 12 bases between them. In germline, CDR1 is SGHKS, CDR2 YYEKEE (reference sequence). The CDR3 DNA reads TGTGCCAGCAGCTTGTGGGTGGGGACTAGCACAGATACGCAGTATTTT. Protein sequence: CASSLWVGTSTDTQYF.

The chain employs TRBV6-7 and TRBJ1-5, with D unclear. TRBV6-7 is marked as an open reading frame, function uncertain. The CDR3 spans 18 residues. V was pared by 2 bases and J by 0 bases, with 17 bases between. CDR3 in DNA: TGTGCCAGCAGTTACCCGACTGGGAAGGATTGTAGCAATCAGCCCCAGCATTTT. Its protein is CASSYPTGKDCSNQPQHF.

CDR3 amino acids: CASPSRGGEQYF. The CDR3 nucleotides read TGTGCCAGCCCTTCGCGAGGTGGGGAGCAGTACTTC. The chain joins TRBV28 to TRBJ2-7; D call uncertain. Trimming removed 8 bases at V and 7 bases at J, with 15 bases between. CDR1 and CDR2 from the germline V gene are MDHEN and SYDVKM. CDR3 length: 12 residues.

The V and J genes are TRBV9 and TRBJ2-7; 12 nucleotides match TRBD2. J lost 6 bases, V lost 4 bases, and 8 bases had no gene match. Germline V gene sequence: CDR1 SGDLS, CDR2 YYNGEE. The CDR3 runs 15 residues. CDR3 residues: CASSPPSGRVGEQYF. In nucleotides, the CDR3 is TGTGCCAGCAGCCCGCCTAGCGGGAGGGTGGGCGAGCAGTACTTC.

This chain uses TRBV27 with TRBJ1-1, with D tentatively TRBD1 (5 bases). This CDR3 is built from 14 residues. The ends were cut back, 5 bases at V and 1 base at J, with 11 bases in the middle. Germline lookup yields CDR1 MNHEY and CDR2 SMNVEV (reference sequence). CDR3 DNA: TGTGCCAGCAGTATCATGGGACGGAACACTGAAGCTTTCTTT. As protein: CASSIMGRNTEAFF.

V is TRBV6-1 and J is TRBJ1-2; TRBD1 is a possible D gene (6 bases). Germline V gene lookup returns CDR1 MNHNS and CDR2 SASEGT. The V gene lost 1 base and the J gene lost 2 bases, with 11 bases spanning the gap. This CDR3 has 15 residues. In DNA, the CDR3 is TGTGCCAGCAGTGAAGGACCGGGACACAACTATGGCTACACCTTC. Protein product: CASSEGPGHNYGYTF.

The chain recombines TRBV7-8 with TRBJ1-2, with D maybe TRBD1 (5 bases). The germline gives CDR1 SGHVS, CDR2 FQNEAQ. CDR3 length equals 17 residues. The V end lost 2 bases, the J end lost 3 bases, and 19 bases lay between the germline ends. CDR3 residues: CASSLLFRGPEDYGYTF. CDR3 in DNA: TGTGCCAGCAGCTTATTGTTTCGGGGCCCTGAGGACTATGGCTACACCTTC.

This chain links TRBV15 with TRBJ2-1; D remains ambiguous. V was clipped by 5 bases and J by 7 bases, with 15 bases between them. CDR3 length: 14 amino acids. Germline V CDR1 and CDR2: LNHNV, YYDKDF (reference sequence). Written as DNA, the CDR3 is TGTGCCACCAGCCGACGGAATATGGGAAATGAGCAGTTCTTC. Amino acid sequence: CATSRRNMGNEQFF.

V usage is TRBV27 and J usage is TRBJ2-1; 8 positions agree with TRBD2. CDR3 length: 18 residues. Looked up from germline, CDR1 is MNHEY and CDR2 is SMNVEV (reference sequence). With 0 bases clipped from V and 4 bases from J, the junction kept 11 bases outside the gene matches. This CDR3 is CASSLSGSGLEDYNEQFF. For the CDR3, the DNA is TGTGCCAGCAGTTTATCGGGATCGGGACTAGAGGATTACAATGAGCAGTTCTTC.

This chain connects TRBV5-4 to TRBJ2-5; 11 bases are shared with TRBD2. The CDR3 consists of 14 residues. The germline CDR1 and CDR2 sequences are SGHNT and YYREEE (reference sequence). Trimming removed 7 bases from V and 1 base from J; junction bases left unmatched: 3. DNA for the CDR3: TGTGCCAGCGGAGGGACTAGCGGCCAAGAGACCCAGTACTTC. Translated, it gives CASGGTSGQETQYF.

The V and J genes are TRBV4-1 and TRBJ2-7; tentative D call: TRBD2 (6 bases). Between the trimmed V and J ends, which lost 1 base and 5 bases, there was a span of 15 bases. CDR1 and CDR2 (germline): MGHRA, YSYEKL. The CDR3 extends over 15 amino acids. The CDR3 DNA follows: TGCGCCAGCAGCCAAGGAACCGGGAGATCCCACGAGCAGTACTTC. It yields the protein CASSQGTGRSHEQYF.